These T cell receptor beta chains were read from a single sample in a study of blood T cell repertoires in COVID-19. Produced via immunoSEQ multiplex PCR; TCRdb's table is partial and in-frame only. The repertoire consists of about 210,000 clones, with 65% to 85% occurring once and the leading ten covering roughly 7.6%. The material sequenced was peripheral blood. All receptors derive from a woman aged 45-60 years with acute or convalescent COVID-19. CDR3s include the opening cysteine and the closing phenylalanine or tryptophan. The D gene is left open where the match is weak. Expanded clones are given a class, and other clones once, few, many or no size at all.

j_call cdr3_length d_call v_call clone_size cdr3_aa cdr3_nt
TRBJ2-7 18 TRBD2 TRBV28 NA CASSTGTSGRLGSYEQYF TGTGCCAGCAGTACCGGGACTAGCGGGAGGCTTGGGTCCTACGAGCAGTACTTC
TRBJ1-1 16 TRBD1 TRBV5-1 NA CASSPASTGLKTEAFF TGCGCCAGCAGCCCCGCTTCGACAGGGCTGAAAACTGAAGCTTTCTTT
TRBJ2-3 15 TRBD2 TRBV5-4 NA CASRATGLVTDTQYF TGTGCCAGCAGGGCCACGGGACTAGTCACAGATACGCAGTATTTT
TRBJ2-7 15 NA TRBV4-1 medium-sized CASSQEDSFSYEQYF TGCGCCAGCAGCCAAGAGGACAGTTTCTCCTACGAGCAGTACTTC
TRBJ2-7 14 NA TRBV19 NA CASSMGRGPGEQYF TGTGCCAGTAGTATGGGCAGGGGCCCAGGCGAGCAGTACTTC
TRBJ2-3 14 TRBD1 TRBV9 NA CASSLRQGSDTQYF TGTGCCAGCAGCCTCAGACAGGGCTCAGATACGCAGTATTTT
TRBJ1-1 15 TRBD1 TRBV19 NA CASSRDRAPNTEAFF TGTGCCAGTAGTCGGGACAGAGCTCCGAACACTGAAGCTTTCTTT
TRBJ2-1 15 TRBD2 TRBV18 NA CASSPSSGVYNEQFF TGTGCCAGCTCACCTTCTAGCGGGGTGTACAATGAGCAGTTCTTC
TRBJ1-2 14 TRBD1 TRBV25-1 NA CASSATGGSYGYTF TGTGCCAGCAGTGCGACAGGGGGCAGCTATGGCTACACCTTC
TRBJ2-3 16 TRBD2 TRBV5-1 NA CASSEGRTSGYDTQYF TGCGCCAGCAGCGAAGGCCGGACTAGCGGCTACGATACGCAGTATTTT
TRBJ1-3 16 TRBD1 TRBV9 few CASSARDRPTGNTIYF TGTGCCAGCAGCGCCCGGGACAGACCTACTGGAAACACCATATATTTT
TRBJ2-7 16 TRBD1 TRBV5-8 NA CASSKLAGTGTYEQYF TGTGCCAGCAGCAAATTAGCCGGGACAGGGACCTACGAGCAGTACTTC
TRBJ1-6 13 TRBD1 TRBV19 few CASRGQPNSPLHF TGTGCCAGTAGGGGACAGCCTAATTCACCCCTCCACTTT
TRBJ1-2 14 NA TRBV7-2 NA CASTAPGMGKGYTF TGTGCCAGCACCGCGCCCGGGATGGGGAAAGGCTACACCTTC
TRBJ1-2 14 NA TRBV6-1 NA CASSEGSGPYGYTF TGTGCCAGCAGTGAAGGGTCAGGGCCTTATGGCTACACCTTC
TRBJ2-3 15 TRBD2 TRBV6-1 NA CASSETSGRVDTQYF TGTGCCAGCAGTGAGACTAGCGGGAGAGTAGATACGCAGTATTTT
TRBJ2-7 14 NA TRBV7-3 once CANIRAADSYEQYF TGTGCCAACATTCGAGCGGCAGACTCCTACGAGCAGTACTTC
TRBJ2-1 14 TRBD2 TRBV30 NA CAWRGAGGPLEQFF TGTGCCTGGAGGGGGGCGGGAGGGCCTCTTGAGCAGTTCTTC
TRBJ2-3 17 TRBD2 TRBV9 NA CASSVETSGALTDTQYF TGTGCCAGCAGCGTAGAGACTAGCGGGGCCCTCACAGATACGCAGTATTTT
TRBJ2-2 17 TRBD2 TRBV24-1 NA CATSPTAGGADTGELFF TGTGCCACCAGCCCAACGGCGGGGGGCGCAGACACCGGGGAGCTGTTTTTT
TRBJ2-3 18 TRBD2 TRBV5-1 NA CASSAGLAGGLSTDTQYF TGCGCCAGCAGCGCCGGACTAGCGGGAGGGCTGAGCACAGATACGCAGTATTTT
TRBJ2-1 15 TRBD1 TRBV6-4 NA CASRADRGVYNEQFF TGTGCCAGCAGGGCGGACAGGGGGGTTTACAATGAGCAGTTCTTC
TRBJ1-5 13 NA TRBV28 NA CASSLTVAQPQHF TGTGCCAGCAGCCTGACAGTCGCTCAGCCCCAGCATTTT
TRBJ2-1 15 TRBD2 TRBV19 NA CASSIAGLAGVGQFF TGTGCCAGTAGTATTGCGGGACTAGCGGGAGTAGGGCAGTTCTTC
TRBJ2-3 17 TRBD2 TRBV4-1 NA CASSPDRTAGGSDTQYF TGCGCCAGCAGCCCAGATAGGACAGCGGGAGGTTCAGATACGCAGTATTTT
TRBJ2-1 14 TRBD2 TRBV11-3 NA CASSPGAGGNEQFF TGTGCCAGCAGCCCCGGAGCGGGAGGCAATGAGCAGTTCTTC
TRBJ2-7 14 NA TRBV6-2/TRBV6-3 NA CASSSSSRGNEQYF TGTGCCAGCAGTTCCTCTTCGCGGGGCAACGAGCAGTACTTC
TRBJ2-1 17 TRBD1 TRBV11-3 few CASSHFTGQGLGNEQFF TGTGCCAGCAGCCACTTCACGGGACAGGGATTGGGAAATGAGCAGTTCTTC
TRBJ2-7 14 TRBD2 TRBV5-1 NA CASGKLAGTHEQYF TGCGCCAGCGGAAAGCTAGCGGGGACCCACGAGCAGTACTTC
TRBJ1-4 14 NA TRBV3-1/TRBV3-2 NA CASSRRGTNEKLFF TGTGCCAGCAGCCGAAGGGGAACTAATGAAAAACTGTTTTTT
TRBJ2-1 16 TRBD1 TRBV27 NA CASTSRQGKSYNEQFF TGTGCCAGCACTTCTAGACAGGGTAAATCCTACAATGAGCAGTTCTTC
TRBJ1-3 13 TRBD1 TRBV19 NA CASSPGQGNTIYF TGTGCCAGTAGTCCGGGACAGGGAAACACCATATATTTT
TRBJ1-4 16 NA TRBV5-6 NA CASSLQVPRQVEKLFF TGTGCCAGCAGCTTACAAGTGCCAAGACAGGTTGAAAAACTGTTTTTT
TRBJ2-1 16 NA TRBV7-2 few CASSLGAGLVLGEQFF TGTGCCAGCAGCTTAGGGGCGGGACTCGTTTTGGGTGAGCAGTTCTTC
TRBJ2-7 15 TRBD1 TRBV5-6 NA CASRRSGTGGYEQYF TGTGCCAGCAGACGATCCGGGACAGGGGGCTACGAGCAGTACTTC
TRBJ2-3 12 NA TRBV28 NA CASSLGQDTQYF TGTGCCAGCAGTTTAGGGCAAGATACGCAGTATTTT
TRBJ1-1 16 NA TRBV5-1 NA CASSLEQGLMNTEAFF TGCGCCAGCAGCTTGGAACAGGGCTTGATGAACACTGAAGCTTTCTTT
TRBJ2-7 15 NA TRBV3-1/TRBV3-2 NA CASSQGGGDLAEQYF TGTGCCAGCAGCCAAGGAGGCGGAGACTTAGCAGAGCAGTACTTC
TRBJ1-5 17 NA TRBV5-5 NA CASSLGPSGDLNQPQHF TGTGCCAGCAGCTTGGGCCCCTCAGGGGACCTCAATCAGCCCCAGCATTTT
TRBJ2-7 16 NA TRBV21-1 NA CASGGGTSGTTYEQYF TGTGCCAGCGGAGGGGGTACTAGCGGGACCACCTACGAGCAGTACTTC
TRBJ1-2 14 TRBD1 TRBV10-3 few CAISEETGGYGYTF TGTGCCATCAGTGAAGAGACAGGGGGCTATGGCTACACCTTC
TRBJ2-1 13 NA TRBV3-1/TRBV3-2 few CASSQEEYNEQFF TGTGCCAGCAGCCAAGAAGAGTACAATGAGCAGTTCTTC
TRBJ1-1 20 NA TRBV21-1 NA CASSKGRNFGTDAKNTEAFF TGTGCCAGCAGCAAAGGAAGGAATTTCGGGACAGATGCTAAGAACACTGAAGCTTTCTTT
TRBJ1-2 14 NA TRBV27 NA CASSLNRAGYGYTF TGTGCCAGCAGTTTGAACAGGGCGGGCTATGGCTACACCTTC
TRBJ2-7 14 NA TRBV11-2 NA CASSPPAGSYEQYF TGTGCCAGCAGCCCACCCGCGGGGTCCTACGAGCAGTACTTC
TRBJ2-7 14 NA TRBV3-1/TRBV3-2 few CASSRGRVTYEQYF TGTGCCAGCAGCCGGGGCCGCGTGACCTACGAGCAGTACTTC
TRBJ2-3 17 TRBD1 TRBV24-1 NA CATSDPGTGGVTDTQYF TGTGCCACCAGTGACCCGGGGACAGGGGGCGTCACAGATACGCAGTATTTT
TRBJ2-1 14 NA TRBV19 NA CASSIAETRGEQFF TGTGCCAGTAGTATAGCAGAGACCCGGGGTGAGCAGTTCTTC
TRBJ1-2 14 NA TRBV6-6 NA CASRLGREYYGYTF TGTGCCAGCAGGCTGGGCAGGGAATATTATGGCTACACCTTC
TRBJ2-1 16 TRBD2 TRBV27 NA CASSFGTSLLYNEQFF TGTGCCAGCAGTTTTGGGACTAGCTTACTCTACAATGAGCAGTTCTTC
TRBJ2-7 15 TRBD2 TRBV6-2/TRBV6-3 NA CASSLAGGPFYEQYF TGTGCCAGCAGTTTAGCGGGAGGGCCGTTCTACGAGCAGTACTTC
TRBJ1-6 14 NA TRBV10-3 once CAITDSSYNSPLHF TGTGCCATCACGGACAGCTCCTATAATTCACCCCTCCACTTT
TRBJ2-1 13 NA TRBV27 NA CASRKENRNEQFF TGTGCCAGCCGTAAGGAGAACCGCAATGAGCAGTTCTTC